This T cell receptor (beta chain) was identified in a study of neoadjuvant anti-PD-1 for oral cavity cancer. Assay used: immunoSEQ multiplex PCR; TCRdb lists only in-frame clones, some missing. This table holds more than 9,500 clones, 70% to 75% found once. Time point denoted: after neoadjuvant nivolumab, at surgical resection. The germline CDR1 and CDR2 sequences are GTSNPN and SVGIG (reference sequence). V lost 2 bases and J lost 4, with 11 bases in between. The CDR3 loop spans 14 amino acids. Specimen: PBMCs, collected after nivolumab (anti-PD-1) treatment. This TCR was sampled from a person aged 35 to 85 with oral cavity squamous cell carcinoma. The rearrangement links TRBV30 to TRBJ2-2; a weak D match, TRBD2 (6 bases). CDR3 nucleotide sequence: TGTGCCTGGAGTTCCATCGGGGGCACCGGGGAGCTGTTTTTT. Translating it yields CAWSSIGGTGELFF.